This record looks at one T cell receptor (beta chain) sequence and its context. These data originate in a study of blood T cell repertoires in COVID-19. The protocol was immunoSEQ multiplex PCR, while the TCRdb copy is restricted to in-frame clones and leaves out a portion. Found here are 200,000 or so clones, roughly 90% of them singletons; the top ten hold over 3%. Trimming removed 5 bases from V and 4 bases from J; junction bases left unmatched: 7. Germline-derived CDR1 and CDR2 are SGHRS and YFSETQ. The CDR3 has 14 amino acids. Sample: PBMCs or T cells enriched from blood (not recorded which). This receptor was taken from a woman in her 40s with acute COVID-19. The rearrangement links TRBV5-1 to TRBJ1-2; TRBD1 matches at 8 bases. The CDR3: CASSQKTGAYGYTF. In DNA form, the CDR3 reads TGCGCCAGCAGTCAAAAGACAGGGGCCTATGGCTACACCTTC.